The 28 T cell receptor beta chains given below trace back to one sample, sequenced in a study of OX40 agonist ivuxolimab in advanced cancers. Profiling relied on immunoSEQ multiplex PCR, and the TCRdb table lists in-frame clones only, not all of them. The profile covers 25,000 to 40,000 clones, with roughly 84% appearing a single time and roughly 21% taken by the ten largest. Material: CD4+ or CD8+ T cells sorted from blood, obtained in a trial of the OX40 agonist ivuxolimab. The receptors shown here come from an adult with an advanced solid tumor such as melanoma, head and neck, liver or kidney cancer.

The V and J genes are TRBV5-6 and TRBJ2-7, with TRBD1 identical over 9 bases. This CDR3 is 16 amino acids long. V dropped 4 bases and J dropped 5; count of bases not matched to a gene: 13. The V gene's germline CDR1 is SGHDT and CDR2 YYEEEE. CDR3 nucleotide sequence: TGTGCCAGCAGCCTCGGGACAGGGTCGTTTCTTAACGAGCAGTACTTC. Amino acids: CASSLGTGSFLNEQYF.

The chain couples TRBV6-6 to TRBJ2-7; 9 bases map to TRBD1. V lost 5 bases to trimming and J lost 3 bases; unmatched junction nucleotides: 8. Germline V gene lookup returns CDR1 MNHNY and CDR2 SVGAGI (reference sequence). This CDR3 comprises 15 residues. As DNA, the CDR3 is TGTGCCAGCAGTCCGACCGGGACAGGGTTCTACGAGCAGTACTTC. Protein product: CASSPTGTGFYEQYF.

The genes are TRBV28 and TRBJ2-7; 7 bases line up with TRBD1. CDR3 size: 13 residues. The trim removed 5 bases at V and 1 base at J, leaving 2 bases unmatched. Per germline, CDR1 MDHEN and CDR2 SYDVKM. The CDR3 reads CASSRQGSYEQYF. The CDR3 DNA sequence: TGTGCCAGCAGTCGACAGGGTTCCTACGAGCAGTACTTC.

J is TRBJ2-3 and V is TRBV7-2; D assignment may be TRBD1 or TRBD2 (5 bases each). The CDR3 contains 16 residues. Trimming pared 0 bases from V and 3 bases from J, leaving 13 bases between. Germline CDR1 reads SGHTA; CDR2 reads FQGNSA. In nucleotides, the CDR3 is TGTGCCAGCAGCTTAGCCGGGACCCTAGAGACAGATACGCAGTATTTT. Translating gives CASSLAGTLETDTQYF. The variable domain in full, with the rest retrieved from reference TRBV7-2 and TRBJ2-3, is GAGVSQSPSNKVTEKGKDVELRCDPISGHTALYWYRQSLGQGLEFLIYFQGNSAPDKSGLPSDRFSAERTGGSVSTLTIQRTQQEDSAVYLCASSLAGTLETDTQYFGPGTRLTVL.

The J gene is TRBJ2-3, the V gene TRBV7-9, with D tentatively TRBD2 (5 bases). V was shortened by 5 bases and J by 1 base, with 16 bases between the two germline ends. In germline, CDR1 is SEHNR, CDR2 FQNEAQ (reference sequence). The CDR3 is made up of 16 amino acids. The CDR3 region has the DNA TGTGCCAGCAGCCCTTTTTACAGCGGAGGCACAGATACGCAGTATTTT. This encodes CASSPFYSGGTDTQYF.

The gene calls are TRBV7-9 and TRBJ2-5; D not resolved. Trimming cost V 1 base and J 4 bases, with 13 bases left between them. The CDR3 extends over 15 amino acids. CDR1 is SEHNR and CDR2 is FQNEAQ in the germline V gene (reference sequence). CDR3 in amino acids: CASSLEGGSRETQYF. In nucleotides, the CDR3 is TGTGCCAGCAGCTTAGAAGGCGGTAGCCGAGAGACCCAGTACTTC.

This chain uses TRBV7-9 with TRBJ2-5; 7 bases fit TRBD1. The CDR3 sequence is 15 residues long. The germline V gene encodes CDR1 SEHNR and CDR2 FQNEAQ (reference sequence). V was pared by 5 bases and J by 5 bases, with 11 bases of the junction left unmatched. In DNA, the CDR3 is TGTGCCAGCAGCCCACAGGACAGGCCCAGGGAGACCCAGTACTTC. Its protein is CASSPQDRPRETQYF.

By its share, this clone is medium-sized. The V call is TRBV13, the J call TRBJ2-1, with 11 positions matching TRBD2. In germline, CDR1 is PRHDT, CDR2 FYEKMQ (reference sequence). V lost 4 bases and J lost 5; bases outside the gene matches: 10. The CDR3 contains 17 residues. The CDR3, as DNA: TGTGCCAGCAGCTCCCGGGGGAAGGGACTAGCGGACAATGAGCAGTTCTTC. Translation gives CASSSRGKGLADNEQFF. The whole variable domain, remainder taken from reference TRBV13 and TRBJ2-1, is AAGVIQSPRHLIKEKRETATLKCYPIPRHDTVYWYQQGPGQDPQFLISFYEKMQSDKGSIPDRFSAQQFSDYHSELNMSSLELGDSALYFCASSSRGKGLADNEQFFGPGTRLTVL.

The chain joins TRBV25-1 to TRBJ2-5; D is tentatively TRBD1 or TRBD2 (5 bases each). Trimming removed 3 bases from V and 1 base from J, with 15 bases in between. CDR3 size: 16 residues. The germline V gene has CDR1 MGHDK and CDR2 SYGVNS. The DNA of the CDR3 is TGTGCCAGCAGTGATGTGGCCGGGGCTCTCCAAGAGACCCAGTACTTC. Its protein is CASSDVAGALQETQYF.

The CDR3 nucleotides read TGTGCCAGTAGTATAATGGACAGTCGGTATACTGAGCAGTTCTTC. Its translation is CASSIMDSRYTEQFF. This rearrangement joins TRBV19 to TRBJ2-1, with D maybe TRBD1 (6 bases). Germline CDR1 and CDR2: LNHDA and SQIVND (reference sequence). There are 15 residues in the CDR3. V lost 2 bases, J lost 9 bases, and 17 bases lay in between.

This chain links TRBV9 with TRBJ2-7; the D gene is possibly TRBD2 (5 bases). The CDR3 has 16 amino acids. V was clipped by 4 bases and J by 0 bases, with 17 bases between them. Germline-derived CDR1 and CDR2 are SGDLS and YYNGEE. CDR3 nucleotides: TGTGCCAGCAGCCCCGGGGATGGGCTTTACTCCTACGAGCAGTACTTC. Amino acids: CASSPGDGLYSYEQYF.

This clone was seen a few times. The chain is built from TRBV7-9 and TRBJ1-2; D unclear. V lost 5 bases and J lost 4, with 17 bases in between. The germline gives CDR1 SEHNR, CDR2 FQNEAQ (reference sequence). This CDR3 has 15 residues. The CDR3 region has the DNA TGTGCCAGCAGCCAGGACGGTCAAGGAAGCTATGGCTACACCTTC. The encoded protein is CASSQDGQGSYGYTF.

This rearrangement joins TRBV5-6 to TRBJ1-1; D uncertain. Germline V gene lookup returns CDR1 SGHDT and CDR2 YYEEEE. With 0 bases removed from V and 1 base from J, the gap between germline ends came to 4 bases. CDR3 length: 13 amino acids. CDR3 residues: CASSLVRNTEAFF. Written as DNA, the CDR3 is TGTGCCAGCAGCTTGGTTCGGAACACTGAAGCTTTCTTT.

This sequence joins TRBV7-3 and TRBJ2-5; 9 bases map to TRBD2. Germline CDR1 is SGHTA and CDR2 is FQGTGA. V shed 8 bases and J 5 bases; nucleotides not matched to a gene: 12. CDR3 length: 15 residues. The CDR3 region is CASSSGGGGRETQYF. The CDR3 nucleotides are TGTGCCAGCTCATCTGGCGGGGGGGGCCGGGAGACCCAGTACTTC.

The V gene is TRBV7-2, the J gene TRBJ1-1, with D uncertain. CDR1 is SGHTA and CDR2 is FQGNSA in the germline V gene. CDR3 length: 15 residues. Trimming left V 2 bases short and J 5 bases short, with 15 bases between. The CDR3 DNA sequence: TGTGCCAGCAGCTTATCCCGTCGGGGTGCGACTGAAGCTTTCTTT. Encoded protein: CASSLSRRGATEAFF.

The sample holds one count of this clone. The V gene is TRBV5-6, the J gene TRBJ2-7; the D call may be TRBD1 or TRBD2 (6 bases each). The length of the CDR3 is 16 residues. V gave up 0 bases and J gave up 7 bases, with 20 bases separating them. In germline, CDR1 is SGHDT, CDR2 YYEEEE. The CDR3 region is CASSLASQGRYSEQYF. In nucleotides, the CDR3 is TGTGCCAGCAGCTTGGCCAGTCAGGGGAGGTATTCAGAGCAGTACTTC. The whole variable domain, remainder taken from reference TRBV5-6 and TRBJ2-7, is DAGVTQSPTHLIKTRGQQVTLRCSPKSGHDTVSWYQQALGQGPQFIFQYYEEEERQRGNFPDRFSGHQFPNYSSELNVNALLLGDSALYLCASSLASQGRYSEQYFGPGTRLTVT.

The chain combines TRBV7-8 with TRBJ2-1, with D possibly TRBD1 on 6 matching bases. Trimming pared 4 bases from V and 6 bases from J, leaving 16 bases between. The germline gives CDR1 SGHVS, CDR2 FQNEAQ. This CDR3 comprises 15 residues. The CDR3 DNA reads TGTGCCAGCAGCTCCCTTACAGGGTTACCCAATGAGCAGTTCTTC. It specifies CASSSLTGLPNEQFF.

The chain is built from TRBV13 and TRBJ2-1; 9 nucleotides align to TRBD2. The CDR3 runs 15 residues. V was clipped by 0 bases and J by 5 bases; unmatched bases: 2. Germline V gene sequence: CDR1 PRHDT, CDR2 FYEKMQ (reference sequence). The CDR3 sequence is CASSLGTSGNNEQFF. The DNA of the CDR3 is TGTGCCAGCAGCTTAGGGACTAGCGGTAACAATGAGCAGTTCTTC.

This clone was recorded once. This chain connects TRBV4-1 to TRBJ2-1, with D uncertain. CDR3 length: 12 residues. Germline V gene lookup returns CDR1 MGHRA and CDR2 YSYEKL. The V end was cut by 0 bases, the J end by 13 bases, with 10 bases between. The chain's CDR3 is CASSQDLVHQFF. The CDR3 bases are TGCGCCAGCAGCCAAGATTTGGTACATCAGTTCTTC.

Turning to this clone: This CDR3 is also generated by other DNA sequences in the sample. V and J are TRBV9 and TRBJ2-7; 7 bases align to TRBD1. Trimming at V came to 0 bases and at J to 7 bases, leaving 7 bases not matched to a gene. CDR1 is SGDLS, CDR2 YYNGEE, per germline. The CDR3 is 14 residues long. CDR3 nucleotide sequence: TGTGCCAGCAGCGTAGCCTACAGGGGTGATGAGCAGTACTTC. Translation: CASSVAYRGDEQYF.

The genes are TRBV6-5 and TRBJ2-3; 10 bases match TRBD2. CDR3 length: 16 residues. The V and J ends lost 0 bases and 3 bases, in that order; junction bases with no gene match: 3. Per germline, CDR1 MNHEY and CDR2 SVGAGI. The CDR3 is CASSYSSGGETDTQYF. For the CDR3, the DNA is TGTGCCAGCAGTTACTCCAGCGGGGGGGAAACAGATACGCAGTATTTT.

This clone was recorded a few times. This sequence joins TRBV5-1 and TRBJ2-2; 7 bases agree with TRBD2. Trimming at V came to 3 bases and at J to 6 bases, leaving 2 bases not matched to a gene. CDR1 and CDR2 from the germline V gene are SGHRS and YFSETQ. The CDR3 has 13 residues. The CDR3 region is CASSWAGAGELFF. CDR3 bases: TGCGCCAGCAGCTGGGCGGGGGCCGGGGAGCTGTTTTTT.

The CDR3 spells CASSFTPRGEKLFF. CDR3 nucleotide sequence: TGTGCCAGCAGTTTCACACCCAGGGGTGAAAAACTGTTTTTT. The gene calls are TRBV28 and TRBJ1-4; a possible D gene is TRBD1 (6 bases). The CDR3 has 14 residues. CDR1 and CDR2 (germline): MDHEN, SYDVKM. The ends were cut back, 3 bases at V and 7 bases at J, with 12 bases in the middle.

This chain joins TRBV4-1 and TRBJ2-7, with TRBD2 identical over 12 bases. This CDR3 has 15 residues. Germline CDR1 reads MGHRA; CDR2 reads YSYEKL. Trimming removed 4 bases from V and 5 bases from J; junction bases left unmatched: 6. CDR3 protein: CASSPSSGRAHEQYF. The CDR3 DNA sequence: TGCGCCAGCAGCCCCTCTAGCGGGAGGGCCCACGAGCAGTACTTC.

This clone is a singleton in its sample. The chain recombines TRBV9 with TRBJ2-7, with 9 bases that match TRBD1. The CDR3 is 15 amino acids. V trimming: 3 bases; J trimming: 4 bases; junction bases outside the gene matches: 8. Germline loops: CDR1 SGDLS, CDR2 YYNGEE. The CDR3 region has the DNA TGTGCCAGCAGCGCAGGGACAGGGTTTTGGTACGAGCAGTACTTC. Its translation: CASSAGTGFWYEQYF.

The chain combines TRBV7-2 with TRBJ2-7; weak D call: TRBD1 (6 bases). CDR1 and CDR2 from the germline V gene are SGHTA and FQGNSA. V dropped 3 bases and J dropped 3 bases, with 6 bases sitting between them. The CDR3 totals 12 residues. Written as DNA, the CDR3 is TGTGCCAGCAGCTTGACAGGCTACGAGCAGTACTTC. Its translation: CASSLTGYEQYF.

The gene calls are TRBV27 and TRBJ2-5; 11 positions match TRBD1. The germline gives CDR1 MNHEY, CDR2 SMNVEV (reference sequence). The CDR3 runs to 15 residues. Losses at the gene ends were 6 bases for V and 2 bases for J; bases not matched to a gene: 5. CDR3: CASRGQGVGQETQYF. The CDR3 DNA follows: TGTGCCAGCAGGGGACAGGGGGTGGGGCAAGAGACCCAGTACTTC.

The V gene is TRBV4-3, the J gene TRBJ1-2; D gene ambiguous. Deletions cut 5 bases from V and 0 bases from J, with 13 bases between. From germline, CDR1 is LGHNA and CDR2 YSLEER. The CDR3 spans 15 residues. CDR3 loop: CASSSLGRPNYGYTF. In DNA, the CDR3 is TGCGCCAGCAGCAGTTTGGGCAGGCCTAACTATGGCTACACCTTC.